This entry features one T cell receptor beta chain sequence. The sample belongs to a study of cytomegalovirus exposure and HLA in healthy donors. This CDR3 is 15 amino acids long. Trimming removed 7 bases from V and 5 bases from J; junction bases left unmatched: 12. The germline V gene encodes CDR1 SQVTM and CDR2 ANQGSEA. Primers for the PCR totalled 60 Vbeta and 13 Jbeta. Clones were sequenced by immunoSEQ multiplex PCR, and TCRdb holds only the in-frame ones, with some missing. The data contain 50,000 or so clones, around 70% of them singletons. This TCR was sampled from a woman aged 50 to 60 in good health and CMV-seronegative. V gene TRBV29-1 combines with J gene TRBJ2-3, with 10 positions matching TRBD2. The sample taken for sequencing was PBMCs. CDR3 bases: TGCAGCGGAGAATTAGCGAGCGGGGGGGGAGATACGCAGTATTTT. It translates to CSGELASGGGDTQYF.